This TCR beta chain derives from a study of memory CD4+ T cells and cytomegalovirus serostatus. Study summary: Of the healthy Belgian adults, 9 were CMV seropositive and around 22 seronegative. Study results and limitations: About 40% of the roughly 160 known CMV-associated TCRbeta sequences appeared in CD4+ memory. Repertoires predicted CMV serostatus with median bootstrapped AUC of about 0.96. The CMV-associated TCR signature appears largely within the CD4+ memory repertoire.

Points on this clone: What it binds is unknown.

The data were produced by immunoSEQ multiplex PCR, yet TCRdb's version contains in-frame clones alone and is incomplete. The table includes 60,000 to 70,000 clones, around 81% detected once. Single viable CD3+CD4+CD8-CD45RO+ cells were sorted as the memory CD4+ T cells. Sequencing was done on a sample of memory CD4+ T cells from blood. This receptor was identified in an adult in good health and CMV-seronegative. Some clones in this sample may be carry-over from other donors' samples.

In DNA form, the CDR3 reads TGTGCCAGCAGTTTGCCAGGGGGCAGTGATCAGCCCCAGCATTTT. Encoded protein: CASSLPGGSDQPQHF. This chain uses TRBV28 with TRBJ1-5; the match to TRBD1 covers 8 bases. The CDR3 is 15 amino acids. Germline CDR1 is MDHEN and CDR2 is SYDVKM. V lost 3 bases and J lost 5; bases outside the gene matches: 6. Combining the CDR3 with reference TRBV28 and TRBJ1-5 gives the whole variable domain DVKVTQSSRYLVKRTGEKVFLECVQDMDHENMFWYRQDPGLGLRLIYFSYDVKMKEKGDIPEGYSVSREKKERFSLILESASTNQTSMYLCASSLPGGSDQPQHFGDGTRLSIL.